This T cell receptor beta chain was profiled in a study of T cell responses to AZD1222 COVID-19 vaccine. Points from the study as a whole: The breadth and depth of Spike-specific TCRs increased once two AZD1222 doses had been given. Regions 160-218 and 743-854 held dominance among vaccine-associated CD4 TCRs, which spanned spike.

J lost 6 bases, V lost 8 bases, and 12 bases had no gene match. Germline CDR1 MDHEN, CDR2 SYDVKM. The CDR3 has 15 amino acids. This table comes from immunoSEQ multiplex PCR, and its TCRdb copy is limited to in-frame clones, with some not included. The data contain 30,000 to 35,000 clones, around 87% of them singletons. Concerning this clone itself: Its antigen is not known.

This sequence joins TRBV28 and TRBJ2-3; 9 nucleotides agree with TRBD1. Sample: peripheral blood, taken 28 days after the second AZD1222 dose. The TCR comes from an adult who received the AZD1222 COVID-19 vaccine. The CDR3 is CASGPPDRGGDTQYF. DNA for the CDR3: TGTGCCAGCGGACCCCCGGACAGGGGAGGGGATACGCAGTATTTT.